This is a list of T cell receptor beta chains from one sample in a study of blood T cell repertoires in COVID-19. Clones were read by immunoSEQ multiplex PCR, and TCRdb kept only the in-frame ones, dropping some. The table lists around 250,000 clones, roughly 90% of them singletons. Sequencing input: peripheral blood. The receptors come from a woman in her thirties with active or convalescent COVID-19. Both conserved end residues are part of each CDR3. The D gene is left open where the match is weak. Some rows have no size entry. The others give once, few or many, or a class for an expanded clone.

CDR3aa	CDR3nt	abundance	v_gene	j_gene	d_gene
CASSYSGTGGLAPLHF	TGTGCCAGCAGTTACTCCGGGACAGGGGGTTTGGCACCCCTCCACTTT	-	TRBV6-5	TRBJ1-6	TRBD1
CAISVRGQDEQFF	TGTGCCATCAGTGTGAGGGGGCAGGATGAGCAGTTCTTC	-	TRBV10-3	TRBJ2-1	TRBD1
CASSIGASKQETQYF	TGTGCCAGTAGTATAGGGGCAAGTAAACAAGAGACCCAGTACTTC	-	TRBV19	TRBJ2-5	-
CASSHTGKLNTDYGYTF	TGCGCCAGCAGCCATACGGGGAAGTTGAATACGGACTATGGCTACACCTTC	-	TRBV4-3	TRBJ1-2	-
CASSTGAYEQYF	TGTGCCAGCAGTACAGGAGCCTACGAGCAGTACTTC	-	TRBV5-4	TRBJ2-7	-
CASRLTAGTNNSPLHF	TGTGCCAGCAGACTGACGGCCGGGACTAATAATTCACCCCTCCACTTT	-	TRBV2	TRBJ1-6	-
CASSSDDRGQVYEQYF	TGTGCCAGCAGCTCAGATGACAGGGGGCAAGTATACGAGCAGTACTTC	-	TRBV7-9	TRBJ2-7	TRBD1
CASSARLAGGRNEQFF	TGTGCCAGCAGCGCCCGACTAGCGGGGGGACGGAATGAGCAGTTCTTC	-	TRBV9	TRBJ2-1	TRBD2
CAISDIAGSTDTQYF	TGTGCCATCAGTGACATAGCGGGAAGCACAGATACGCAGTATTTT	-	TRBV10-3	TRBJ2-3	TRBD2
CASSQGQFRNTIYF	TGTGCCAGCAGCCAAGGACAGTTCAGAAACACCATATATTTT	once	TRBV14	TRBJ1-3	-
CASSAGAMGATGELFF	TGTGCCAGCAGTGCCGGGGCCATGGGGGCCACCGGGGAGCTGTTTTTT	-	TRBV6-4	TRBJ2-2	-
CASSPRGLGTEAFF	TGTGCCAGCAGTCCCAGGGGGCTTGGAACTGAAGCTTTCTTT	-	TRBV28	TRBJ1-1	TRBD1
CASSYVGTGDQPQHF	TGTGCCAGCAGTTACGTCGGGACAGGGGACCAGCCCCAGCATTTT	-	TRBV6-2/TRBV6-3	TRBJ1-5	TRBD1
CASSRGRDSPQHF	TGTGCCAGCAGCCGCGGGAGGGACTCGCCCCAGCATTTT	once	TRBV7-2	TRBJ1-5	-
CASSYGGLGSPLHF	TGTGCCAGCAGTTACGGGGGGCTCGGTTCACCCCTCCACTTT	-	TRBV27	TRBJ1-6	-
CASSLSSYQETQYF	TGTGCCAGCAGTTTAAGCTCGTACCAAGAGACCCAGTACTTC	-	TRBV27	TRBJ2-5	-
CASSLNPAGGLYEQYF	TGCGCCAGCAGCTTGAACCCAGCGGGGGGCCTCTACGAGCAGTACTTC	-	TRBV5-1	TRBJ2-7	TRBD2
CASSQVRDIEKLFF	TGCGCCAGCAGCCAAGTGAGGGACATCGAAAAACTGTTTTTT	-	TRBV4-3	TRBJ1-4	-
CASTSGGGNEQFF	TGTGCCAGCACTAGCGGGGGAGGAAATGAGCAGTTCTTC	-	TRBV12-3/TRBV12-4	TRBJ2-1	TRBD2
CASSQPADSTDTQYF	TGTGCCAGCAGCCAGCCAGCGGACTCCACAGATACGCAGTATTTT	-	TRBV3-1/TRBV3-2	TRBJ2-3	-
CASSEGSKTQYF	TGTGCCAGCAGCGAGGGTTCAAAGACCCAGTACTTC	-	TRBV6-5	TRBJ2-5	-
CASTSGRGTGELFF	TGTGCCAGCACCTCAGGGAGGGGCACCGGGGAGCTGTTTTTT	-	TRBV11-1	TRBJ2-2	TRBD2
CASRIAGVSYNEQFF	TGTGCCAGCAGGATAGCGGGGGTTTCCTACAATGAGCAGTTCTTC	-	TRBV28	TRBJ2-1	TRBD2
CASSYQPFSSGAFF	TGTGCCAGCAGTTACCAACCTTTCTCCTCCGGAGCTTTCTTT	-	TRBV6-5	TRBJ1-1	-
CASREGHGNTEAFF	TGTGCCAGCAGGGAGGGGCATGGAAACACTGAAGCTTTCTTT	-	TRBV6-5	TRBJ1-1	-
CASSLEGVSNQPQHF	TGTGCCAGCAGCTTAGAGGGAGTTAGCAATCAGCCCCAGCATTTT	-	TRBV7-2	TRBJ1-5	-
CASSPGREKLFF	TGTGCCAGCAGCCCAGGGAGGGAAAAACTGTTTTTT	-	TRBV28	TRBJ1-4	-
CASSRGSSGANVLTF	TGTGCCAGCTCTCGGGGGTCCTCTGGGGCCAACGTCCTGACTTTC	-	TRBV7-9	TRBJ2-6	-
CASSLAGAFF	TGTGCCAGCAGCTTGGCCGGGGCTTTCTTT	-	TRBV5-8	TRBJ1-1	-
CASRPSGGDTQYF	TGTGCCAGCCGACCAAGCGGGGGGGATACGCAGTATTTT	-	TRBV7-2	TRBJ2-3	TRBD2
CASQGSWTQYF	TGTGCCAGTCAGGGGAGTTGGACCCAGTACTTC	-	TRBV19	TRBJ2-5	-
CASSYSASGGHEQYF	TGTGCCAGCAGTTACTCCGCTAGCGGGGGACACGAGCAGTACTTC	few	TRBV6-2/TRBV6-3	TRBJ2-7	TRBD2
CASSEGLSGNTIYF	TGCGCCAGCAGCGAGGGACTCTCCGGAAACACCATATATTTT	-	TRBV5-1	TRBJ1-3	-
CSASKGDKSYEQYF	TGCAGTGCTAGTAAAGGGGACAAGAGCTACGAGCAGTACTTC	-	TRBV20-1	TRBJ2-7	-
CASSEGATQYF	TGTGCCAGCAGTGAGGGGGCGACCCAGTACTTC	-	TRBV2	TRBJ2-5	-
CAWSVVAGNTIYF	TGTGCCTGGAGTGTGGTAGCAGGAAACACCATATATTTT	few	TRBV30	TRBJ1-3	-
CATSDSGGRGTEAFF	TGTGCCACCAGTGATTCGGGGGGGCGTGGAACTGAAGCTTTCTTT	-	TRBV24-1	TRBJ1-1	-
CSVSFSGGARSYNEQFF	TGCAGCGTTTCTTTTAGCGGGGGGGCCCGTTCCTACAATGAGCAGTTCTTC	-	TRBV29-1	TRBJ2-1	TRBD2
CASSSTGINQPQHF	TGTGCCAGTTCATCAACAGGTATCAATCAGCCCCAGCATTTT	-	TRBV19	TRBJ1-5	-